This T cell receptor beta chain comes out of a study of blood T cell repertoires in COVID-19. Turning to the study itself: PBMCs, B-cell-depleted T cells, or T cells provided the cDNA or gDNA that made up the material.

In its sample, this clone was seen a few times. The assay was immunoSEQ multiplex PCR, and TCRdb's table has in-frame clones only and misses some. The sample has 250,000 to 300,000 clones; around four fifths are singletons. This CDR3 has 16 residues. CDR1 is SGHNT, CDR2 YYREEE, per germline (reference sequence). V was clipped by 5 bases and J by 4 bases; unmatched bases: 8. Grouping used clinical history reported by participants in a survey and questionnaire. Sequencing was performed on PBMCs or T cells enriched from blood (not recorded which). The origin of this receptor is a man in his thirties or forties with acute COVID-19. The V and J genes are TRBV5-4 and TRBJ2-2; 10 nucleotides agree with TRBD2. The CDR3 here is CASSRLAGVGTGELFF. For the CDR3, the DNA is TGTGCCAGCAGTCGGCTAGCGGGAGTCGGCACCGGGGAGCTGTTTTTT.